The 21 T cell receptor beta chains presented below share a single source sample, sequenced in a study of CD8 T cells in Susac syndrome. Reverse transcription of roughly 0.45 to 1 ug RNA used random hexamers. TCRdb reanalysed the immunoSEQ multiplex PCR reads using MiXCR and keeps one entry per CDR3 protein. Seen here are under 110,000 distinct CDR3 sequences, roughly 94% observed once, and the top ten hold 0.41%. The sequencing input was CD8+ T cells from PBMCs. These TCRs come from a human donor with Susac syndrome.

The chain has TRBV27 and TRBJ1-2; TRBD1 is a possible D gene (5 bases). V gave up 5 bases and J gave up 6 bases, with 7 bases separating them. From germline, CDR1 is MNHEY and CDR2 SMNVEV (reference sequence). CDR3 length equals 11 residues. The DNA for the CDR3 is TGTGCCAGCAGTCCGGGGGATGGCTACACCTTC. Translated, it gives CASSPGDGYTF.

The chain recombines TRBV20-1 with TRBJ2-1, with 7 bases that match TRBD2. CDR1 and CDR2 (germline): DFQATT, SNEGSKA (reference sequence). J gave up 9 bases and V 6 bases, and 20 bases lay outside the gene matches. The CDR3 sequence is 16 residues long. Written as DNA, the CDR3 is TGCAGTGCCTACGGGAGAAAAGCGGGGAGGACGGGTGAGCAGTTCTTC. Translation gives CSAYGRKAGRTGEQFF.

The rearrangement uses TRBV29-1 and TRBJ2-2, with TRBD2 as a possible D gene (5 bases). Trimming stripped 5 bases from V and 0 bases from J, with 10 bases between. The germline CDR1 and CDR2 sequences are SQVTM and ANQGSEA. The CDR3 length is 14 residues. The CDR3: CSVSGLTNTGELFF. CDR3 nucleotides: TGCAGCGTTAGTGGACTGACGAACACCGGGGAGCTGTTTTTT.

This chain links TRBV7-9 with TRBJ1-5; D gene unclear. Trimming stripped 0 bases from V and 8 bases from J, with 5 bases between. Germline-derived CDR1 and CDR2 are SEHNR and FQNEAQ (reference sequence). The CDR3 runs 12 residues. The DNA of the CDR3 is TGTGCCAGCAGCTTAGCAGGCGAGCCCCAGCATTTT. Translation: CASSLAGEPQHF.

The chain links TRBV9 to TRBJ2-7; unclear D gene. Trimming shortened V by 0 bases and J by 6 bases, and 13 bases separated the two germline ends. The CDR3 consists of 14 residues. CDR1 is SGDLS, CDR2 YYNGEE, per germline. CDR3 protein: CASSVDGSFSEQYF. The DNA of the CDR3 is TGTGCCAGCAGCGTAGATGGGTCCTTTTCCGAGCAGTACTTC.

The chain carries TRBV11-2 and TRBJ2-3, with D hard to call. CDR3 length equals 14 residues. Trimming left V 6 bases short and J 5 bases short, with 15 bases between. Germline-derived CDR1 and CDR2 are SGHAT and FQNNGV. CDR3 amino acids: CASSPELREDTQYF. The CDR3 DNA sequence: TGTGCCAGCAGTCCTGAATTGCGCGAAGATACGCAGTATTTT.

A remark on this clonotype: Germline is not matched at one junction end, which may reflect a read error. V gene TRBV10-3 combines with J gene TRBJ2-2; D call uncertain. CDR1 and CDR2 from the germline V gene are ENHRY and SYGVKD. The CDR3 totals 15 residues. The CDR3 spells CAISETSLNTGELFF. CDR3 coding DNA: TGTGCCATCAGTGAAACCAGCCTTAACACCGGAGAGCTGTTTTTT.

The gene calls are TRBV12-3 or TRBV12-4 and TRBJ1-4; TRBD1 might be the D (5 bases). The CDR3 consists of 16 residues. Trimming shortened V by 5 bases and J by 7 bases, and 20 bases separated the two germline ends. The CDR3 spells CASSPGPGRSLEKLFF. The CDR3 DNA reads TGTGCCAGCAGTCCAGGTCCGGGACGGAGTCTTGAAAAACTGTTTTTT.

V gene TRBV7-2 combines with J gene TRBJ2-3, with D unresolved. The CDR3 loop spans 14 amino acids. The V end lost 4 bases, the J end lost 5 bases, and 13 bases lay between the germline ends. CDR1 is SGHTA and CDR2 is FQGNSA in the germline V gene. CDR3 sequence (DNA): TGTGCCAGCAGCTCTAGACTCCCCCTAGATACGCAGTATTTT. Translation gives CASSSRLPLDTQYF.

The chain uses TRBV29-1 and TRBJ2-7, with D unclear. Germline CDR1 reads SQVTM; CDR2 reads ANQGSEA. Trimming removed 5 bases from V and 0 bases from J, with 8 bases in between. The CDR3 is 12 residues long. The CDR3 loop is CSVFTYSYEQYF. Here the CDR3 DNA reads TGCAGCGTTTTTACATACTCCTACGAGCAGTACTTC.

V is TRBV12-3 or TRBV12-4 and J is TRBJ1-1; no definite D call. V lost 0 bases and J lost 0, with 11 bases in between. The CDR3 spans 16 residues. As DNA, the CDR3 is TGTGCCAGCAGTTTAGCGCAGTACAGATTGAACACTGAAGCTTTCTTT. Translated, it gives CASSLAQYRLNTEAFF.

The chain links TRBV14 to TRBJ2-3; D is perhaps TRBD2 (5 bases). Per the germline V gene, CDR1 is SGHDN and CDR2 is FVKESK. The CDR3 is made up of 14 amino acids. The germline V and J ends were trimmed by 7 bases and 2 bases, with 13 bases remaining between them. The CDR3 nucleotides are TGTGCCAGCAACGGAGTGGAGGCCACAGATACGCAGTATTTT. It yields the protein CASNGVEATDTQYF.

A few counts support this clonotype. The rearrangement uses TRBV7-9 and TRBJ2-1; D is uncertain. The germline V gene has CDR1 SEHNR and CDR2 FQNEAQ (reference sequence). The CDR3 has 12 residues. Deletions cut 3 bases from V and 4 bases from J, with 4 bases between. CDR3 region: CASSLGYNEQFF. The CDR3 DNA reads as TGTGCCAGCAGCTTGGGGTACAATGAGCAGTTCTTC.

The count of this clonotype is one. J is TRBJ1-2 and V is TRBV29-1, with no clear D. Trimming removed 4 bases at V and 2 bases at J, with 14 bases between. Per the germline V gene, CDR1 is SQVTM and CDR2 is ANQGSEA. This CDR3 has 14 amino acids. CDR3 DNA sequence: TGCAGCGTTGTCGATCAGCGAAAAAACTATGGCTACACCTTC. Translating gives CSVVDQRKNYGYTF.

This clonotype was seen a single time. The CDR3 DNA reads TGTGCCAGTAGGCCGATATTGGACGTACGGATGGGGAATTCACCCCTCCACTTT. Its protein is CASRPILDVRMGNSPLHF. The chain uses TRBV19 and TRBJ1-6; the D is unclear. V lost 6 bases, J lost 7 bases, and 25 bases lay in between. This CDR3 spans 18 amino acids. Germline values: CDR1 LNHDA, CDR2 SQIVND (reference sequence).

This sequence joins TRBV15 and TRBJ2-4; D remains ambiguous. The germline V gene has CDR1 LNHNV and CDR2 YYDKDF (reference sequence). CDR3 length: 14 amino acids. Trimming took 5 bases from V and 0 from J, leaving 8 bases between them. The CDR3 DNA reads as TGTGCCACCAGCCCACCGATAGCCAAAAACATTCAGTACTTC. Amino acid sequence: CATSPPIAKNIQYF.

The genes are TRBV3-1 and TRBJ2-3; unclear D gene. The CDR3 has 15 residues. Germline CDR1 and CDR2: LGHDT and YNNKEL (reference sequence). The V gene lost 3 bases and the J gene lost 2 bases, with 12 bases spanning the gap. This chain's CDR3 is CASSHLGLPTDTQYF. For the CDR3, the DNA is TGTGCCAGCAGCCATCTCGGCCTACCCACAGATACGCAGTATTTT.

The J gene is TRBJ1-2, the V gene TRBV15; D call uncertain. Germline V gene sequence: CDR1 LNHNV, CDR2 YYDKDF (reference sequence). Trimming left V 5 bases short and J 6 bases short, with 13 bases between. This CDR3 contains 13 residues. The DNA of the CDR3 is TGTGCCACCAGCGGCGCCTCGAGGGATGGCTACACCTTC. Amino acids: CATSGASRDGYTF.

The chain recombines TRBV20-1 with TRBJ2-1; 8 bases map to TRBD2. There are 17 residues in the CDR3. Germline V lookup: CDR1 DFQATT, CDR2 SNEGSKA (reference sequence). The V segment lost 3 bases and the J segment 4 bases; nucleotides outside the gene matches: 14. For the CDR3, the DNA is TGCAGTGCTAGCCCCCTCCTCTGGCGGGGGGTTTACAATGAGCAGTTCTTC. It encodes CSASPLLWRGVYNEQFF.

The sample holds many counts of this clonotype. This rearrangement joins TRBV4-3 to TRBJ2-3; D unclear. Germline CDR1 is LGHNA and CDR2 is YSLEER. The ends were cut back, 3 bases at V and 6 bases at J, with 19 bases in the middle. The CDR3 totals 16 residues. The CDR3 sequence is CASSQEYGSYADTQYF. CDR3 DNA sequence: TGCGCCAGCAGCCAGGAATACGGCAGCTATGCGGATACGCAGTATTTT.

The chain is built from TRBV29-1 and TRBJ2-1, with unresolved D. Germline V lookup: CDR1 SQVTM, CDR2 ANQGSEA. The CDR3 runs 12 residues. With 5 bases removed from V and 10 bases from J, the gap between germline ends came to 15 bases. The CDR3 region has the DNA TGCAGCGTTTCAGAGAGCGCCCGCGAGCAGTTCTTC. Translating it yields CSVSESAREQFF.